This T cell receptor (beta chain) derives from a study of spatial heterogeneity in lung cancer. The wider study: The study observed each unique TCR and UMI combination more than ten times on average in raw reads. The study, taken as a whole, reports: Ubiquitous, expanded tumor-derived TCRs were more frequently observed in blood at resection than at follow-up.

The germline CDR1 and CDR2 sequences are MDHEN and SYDVKM. CDR3 size: 17 residues. The junction had 7 bases not matched to a gene; V was cut back by 3 bases and J by 0 bases. Time point of the sample: blood at routine non-recurrence follow-up after resection. Extraction of whole RNA from tumor, nontumor lung or frozen PBMC preceded unsorted sequencing. Note on this clonotype: No antigen is known for it.

TCRdb re-called the 5' RACE reads through MiXCR, storing one row per CDR3 protein. The sample lists around 110,000 distinct CDR3 sequences, 12% occurring once. The input for sequencing was PBMCs, taken at follow-up. The origin of this receptor is a male donor with early-stage non-small cell lung cancer. The chain couples TRBV28 to TRBJ2-7, with 11 bases lining up with TRBD2. CDR3 nucleotide sequence: TGTGCCAGCAGTTTGGCCCGACTAGCGGGGCACTCCTACGAGCAGTACTTC. Protein: CASSLARLAGHSYEQYF. The full variable domain, its missing parts supplied by reference TRBV28 and TRBJ2-7, is DVKVTQSSRYLVKRTGEKVFLECVQDMDHENMFWYRQDPGLGLRLIYFSYDVKMKEKGDIPEGYSVSREKKERFSLILESASTNQTSMYLCASSLARLAGHSYEQYFGPGTRLTVT.